A selection of T cell receptor beta chains follows, all from one sample in a study of blood T cell repertoires in COVID-19. The table came from immunoSEQ multiplex PCR; TCRdb's copy has only in-frame clones and leaves some out. Among 150,000 to 200,000 clones listed, approximately 80% were seen once. The sample was peripheral blood. The receptors stem from a man aged 60-69 years with acute or convalescent COVID-19. The CDR3 runs from the conserved cysteine through the conserved F or W. The D gene is left open where the match is weak. Size tells how often a clone was seen (once, few, many) or the class of an expanded clone, and some rows leave it out.

TRBJ2-1 NA few TRBV7-8 TGTGCCAGCAGCACTCCCGGGGCCTACAATGAGCAGTTCTTC CASSTPGAYNEQFF
TRBJ1-5 NA NA TRBV19 TGTGCCAGTAGTATAGAACAGGGTCAGCCCCAGCATTTT CASSIEQGQPQHF
TRBJ1-4 TRBD1 NA TRBV18 TGTGCCAGCTCACCACCGGACAGGGAGGCTGAAAAACTGTTTTTT CASSPPDREAEKLFF
TRBJ1-2 NA NA TRBV6-6 TGTGCCAGCAGTTACACCGATGCAGGGTATGGCTACACCTTC CASSYTDAGYGYTF
TRBJ1-1 TRBD1 NA TRBV4-2 TGTGCCAGCAGCCAAGTTTCAGGGGGCACTGAAGCTTTCTTT CASSQVSGGTEAFF
TRBJ1-5 TRBD1 NA TRBV4-3 TGCGCCAGCAGCCAAGAAGACAGGGTGAAAAGGGGCGATCAGCCCCAGCATTTT CASSQEDRVKRGDQPQHF
TRBJ1-1 TRBD1 many TRBV30 TGTGCCTGGAGTAGGGGGCTCACTGAAGCTTTCTTT CAWSRGLTEAFF
TRBJ1-2 TRBD1 NA TRBV6-5 TGTGCCAGCAGTTACTCCAGGGGGCATGGCTACACCTTC CASSYSRGHGYTF
TRBJ1-2 NA NA TRBV5-5 TGTGCCAGCAGTGAACCGGGTTCCTATGGCTACACCTTC CASSEPGSYGYTF
TRBJ1-5 NA NA TRBV21-1 TGTGCCAGCAGCACCCACCTCCGGGAGAATCAGCCCCAGCATTTT CASSTHLRENQPQHF
TRBJ1-2 NA NA TRBV7-2 TGTGCCAGCAGCTCGGACAGTCGTGATGGCTACACCTTC CASSSDSRDGYTF
TRBJ2-5 TRBD1 NA TRBV28 TGTGCCAGCAGTTTAAAACGGACAGGGAAAGAGACCCAGTACTTC CASSLKRTGKETQYF
TRBJ2-5 NA NA TRBV7-9 TGTGCCAGCAGTTTACGGGGGTTGAAAGAGACCCAGTACTTC CASSLRGLKETQYF
TRBJ2-5 TRBD2 NA TRBV9 TGTGCCAGCAGCCCACGCGGTAGCGGGTACTCGCAAGAGACCCAGTACTTC CASSPRGSGYSQETQYF
TRBJ1-5 TRBD1 NA TRBV19 TGTGCCAGTAGTATAGATCAGGGGGCCCGGCCCCAGCATTTT CASSIDQGARPQHF
TRBJ2-7 TRBD1 NA TRBV24-1 TGTGCCACCAGTGATGCCCCGGGACAGGGCGAGAAGCAGTACTTC CATSDAPGQGEKQYF
TRBJ1-1 NA NA TRBV21-1 TGTGCCAGCAGGACAGGGGCCTTGAACACTGAAGCTTTCTTT CASRTGALNTEAFF
TRBJ2-3 NA NA TRBV20-1 TGCAGTGCTAGTGGAGGCTTAGGCGGGACTAGCACAGATACGCAGTATTTT CSASGGLGGTSTDTQYF
TRBJ1-1 TRBD1 NA TRBV19 TGTGCCAGTAGTTACAGGGGGTCTCTCACTGAAGCTTTCTTT CASSYRGSLTEAFF
TRBJ1-2 NA NA TRBV27 TGTGCCAGCAGTCCGGGACTGAACTATGGCTACACCTTC CASSPGLNYGYTF
TRBJ2-7 TRBD2 NA TRBV5-4 TGTGCCAGCAGCTTAGGTGGCGGGGGGCCCTCCTACGAGCAGTACTTC CASSLGGGGPSYEQYF
TRBJ1-4 TRBD1 NA TRBV2 TGTGCCAGCAGCGACAGGGAGAGTGAAAAACTGTTTTTT CASSDRESEKLFF
TRBJ1-5 NA NA TRBV7-5 TGTGTCAGAAGCCTTACACCAGGGGCTAGGACCCAGCATTTT CVRSLTPGARTQHF
TRBJ2-7 TRBD2 NA TRBV27 TGTGCCAGCAGTCCGACTAGCGGGGGAACCTACGAGCAGTACTTC CASSPTSGGTYEQYF
TRBJ1-1 NA NA TRBV4-1 TGCGCCAGCAGCCCGACATTAAGGACTGAAGCTTTCTTT CASSPTLRTEAFF
TRBJ2-1 TRBD1 NA TRBV7-7 TGTGCCAGCAGCACTGGACAGGGCAATGAGCAGTTCTTC CASSTGQGNEQFF
TRBJ1-1 TRBD1 NA TRBV3-1/TRBV3-2 TGTGCCAGCAGCCGGTCGGGACAGGAAAACACTGAAGCTTTCTTT CASSRSGQENTEAFF
TRBJ2-1 TRBD1 NA TRBV29-1 TGCAGCGTTGAAGATCACAGGGGGATTAGCAATGAGCAGTTCTTC CSVEDHRGISNEQFF
TRBJ2-5 TRBD2 NA TRBV29-1 TGCAGCGTTAAGGGACTAGCGGGGGGCGAAGAGACCCAGTACTTC CSVKGLAGGEETQYF
TRBJ1-2 TRBD1 NA TRBV19 TGTGCCAGTAGAGCGCTTGACAGGGACGTCTATGGCTACACCTTC CASRALDRDVYGYTF
TRBJ1-1 NA NA TRBV28 TGTGCCAGCAGTTTCAGGGGCACTGAAGCTTTCTTT CASSFRGTEAFF
TRBJ2-3 NA NA TRBV24-1 TGTGCCACTGAGGGGGATCAGACAGATACGCAGTATTTT CATEGDQTDTQYF
TRBJ2-5 NA NA TRBV5-1 TGCGCCAGCAGCTTGAGGGGCCAAGAGACCCAGTACTTC CASSLRGQETQYF
TRBJ2-7 NA NA TRBV3-1/TRBV3-2 TGTGCCAGCAGCCTACATCAGACACAGGGCCCCGAGCAGTACTTC CASSLHQTQGPEQYF
TRBJ2-7 TRBD2 NA TRBV13 TGTGCCAGCAGCCCACCTTCAAAAAGCGGGGGGAAATACGAGCAGTACTTC CASSPPSKSGGKYEQYF
TRBJ2-7 TRBD2 NA TRBV29-1 TGCAGCGCCACTCTGCCTAGCGGGGGCCCTCGACCGATGGAGCAGTACTTC CSATLPSGGPRPMEQYF
TRBJ2-2 TRBD1 NA TRBV5-1 TGCGCCAGCAGCTTGGCCCTGAAAGGACAGGGGCAATCATCCGGGGAGCTGTTTTTT CASSLALKGQGQSSGELFF
TRBJ2-3 NA NA TRBV27 TGTGCCAGCAGTGCCTACACAGATACGCAGTATTTT CASSAYTDTQYF
TRBJ1-3 TRBD1 NA TRBV5-5 TGTGCCAGCAGCTTGGGGCCCGGGACAGTCTCTGGAAACACCATATATTTT CASSLGPGTVSGNTIYF
TRBJ1-3 NA NA TRBV5-1 TGCGCCAGCAGCTTACAGGCTGGTCCTGGAAACACCATATATTTT CASSLQAGPGNTIYF
TRBJ1-1 TRBD1 NA TRBV19 TGTGCCAGTAGTAACAGGGGACCTGAAGCTTTCTTT CASSNRGPEAFF
TRBJ1-5 NA NA TRBV27 TGTGCCAGCAGGGAACAGGGAAGTGGCAATCAGCCCCAGCATTTT CASREQGSGNQPQHF
TRBJ2-5 NA NA TRBV9 TGTGCCAGCAGCGTTGCAGGGGCGACCCAAGAGACCCAGTACTTC CASSVAGATQETQYF
TRBJ2-1 NA NA TRBV30 TGTGCCTGGAGTGCCCTTACACCTTACAATGAGCAGTTCTTC CAWSALTPYNEQFF
TRBJ1-1 NA NA TRBV12-3/TRBV12-4 TGTGCCAGCAGTTTAATGACGGGACATGAAGCTTTCTTT CASSLMTGHEAFF
TRBJ1-1 TRBD1 NA TRBV28 TGTGCCAGCAGTCCCCCGGACAGGGGAGGCACTGAAGCTTTCTTT CASSPPDRGGTEAFF
TRBJ1-5 TRBD1 NA TRBV7-2 TGTGCCAGCAGTCTACAGGGGGACCGGGGTCAGCCCCAGCATTTT CASSLQGDRGQPQHF
TRBJ2-3 TRBD1 few TRBV18 TGTGCCAGCTCACCACCCGGGACAGGCACAGATACGCAGTATTTT CASSPPGTGTDTQYF
TRBJ1-6 NA many TRBV2 TGTGCCAGCAGACGGGGTTCTGCACCCCTCCACTTT CASRRGSAPLHF
TRBJ2-1 NA once TRBV19 TGTGCCAGTAGCACACACTACAATGAGCAGTTCTTC CASSTHYNEQFF